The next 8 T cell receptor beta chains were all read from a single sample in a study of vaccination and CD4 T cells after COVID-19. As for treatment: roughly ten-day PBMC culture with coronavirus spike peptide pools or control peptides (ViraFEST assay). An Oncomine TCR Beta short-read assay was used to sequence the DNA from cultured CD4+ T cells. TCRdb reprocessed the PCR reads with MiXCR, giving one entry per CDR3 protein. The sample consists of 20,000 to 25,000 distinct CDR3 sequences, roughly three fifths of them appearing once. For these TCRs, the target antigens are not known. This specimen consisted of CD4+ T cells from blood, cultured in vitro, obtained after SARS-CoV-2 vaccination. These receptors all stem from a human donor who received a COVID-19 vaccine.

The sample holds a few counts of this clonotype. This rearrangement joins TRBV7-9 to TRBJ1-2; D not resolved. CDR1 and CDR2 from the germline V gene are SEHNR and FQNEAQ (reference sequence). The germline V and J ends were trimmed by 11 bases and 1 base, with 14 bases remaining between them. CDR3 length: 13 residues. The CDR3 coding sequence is TGTGCCTCCTCGGAGGCCGGTAACTATGGCTACACCTTC. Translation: CASSEAGNYGYTF.

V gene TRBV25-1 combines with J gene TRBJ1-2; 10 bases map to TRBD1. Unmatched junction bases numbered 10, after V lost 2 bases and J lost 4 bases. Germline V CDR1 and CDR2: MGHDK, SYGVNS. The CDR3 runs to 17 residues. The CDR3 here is CASSENRVTGGIYGYTF. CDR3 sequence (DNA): TGTGCCAGCAGTGAAAATCGGGTGACAGGGGGCATCTATGGCTACACCTTC.

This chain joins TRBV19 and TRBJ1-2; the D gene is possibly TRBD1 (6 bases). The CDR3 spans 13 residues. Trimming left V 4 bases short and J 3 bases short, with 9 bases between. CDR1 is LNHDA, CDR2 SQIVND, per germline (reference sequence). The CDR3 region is CASSNRVDYGYTF. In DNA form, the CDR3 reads TGTGCCAGTAGTAACAGGGTCGACTATGGCTACACCTTC.

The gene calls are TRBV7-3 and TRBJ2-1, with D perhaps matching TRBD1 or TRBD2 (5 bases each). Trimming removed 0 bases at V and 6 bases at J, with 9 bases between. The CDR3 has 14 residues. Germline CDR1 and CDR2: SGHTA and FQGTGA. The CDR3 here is CASSLTGGGNEQFF. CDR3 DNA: TGTGCCAGCAGCTTAACAGGTGGGGGCAATGAGCAGTTCTTC.

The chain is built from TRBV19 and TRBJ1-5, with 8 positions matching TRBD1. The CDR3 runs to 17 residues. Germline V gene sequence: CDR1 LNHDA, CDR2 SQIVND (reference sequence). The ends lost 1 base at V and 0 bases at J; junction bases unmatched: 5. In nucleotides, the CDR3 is TGTGCCAGTAGTATAGCCGCAGGGGGCCATAGCAATCAGCCCCAGCATTTT. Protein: CASSIAAGGHSNQPQHF.

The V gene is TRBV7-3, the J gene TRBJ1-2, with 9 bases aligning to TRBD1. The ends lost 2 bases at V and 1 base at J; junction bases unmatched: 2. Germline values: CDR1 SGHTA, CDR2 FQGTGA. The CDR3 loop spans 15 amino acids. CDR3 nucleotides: TGTGCCAGCAGCTTAGGGACAGGGATTAACTATGGCTACACCTTC. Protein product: CASSLGTGINYGYTF.

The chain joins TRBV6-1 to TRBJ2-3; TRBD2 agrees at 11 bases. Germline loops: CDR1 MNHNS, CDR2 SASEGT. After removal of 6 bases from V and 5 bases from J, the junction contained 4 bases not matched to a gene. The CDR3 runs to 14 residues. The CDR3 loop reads CASRLAGGRDTQYF. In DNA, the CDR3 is TGTGCCAGCAGGTTAGCGGGGGGGCGAGATACGCAGTATTTT.

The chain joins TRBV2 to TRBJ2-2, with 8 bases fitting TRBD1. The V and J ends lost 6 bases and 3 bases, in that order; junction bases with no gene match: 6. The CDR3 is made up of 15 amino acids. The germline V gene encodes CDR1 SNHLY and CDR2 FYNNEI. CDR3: CASRQTGAYTGELFF. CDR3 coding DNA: TGTGCCAGCAGACAGACAGGGGCGTACACCGGGGAGCTGTTTTTT.